The rows below give T cell receptor beta chains drawn from one sample of a study of T-cell reconstitution after alpha-beta-depleted transplantation in children. TCRdb reanalysed the PCR reads using MiXCR and keeps one entry per CDR3 protein. This repertoire shows about 420,000 distinct CDR3 sequences, approximately 11% found once; its top ten account for approximately 5%. Material: PBMCs from the stem cell graft donor, obtained from the stem cell graft. These receptors were obtained from a human donor who donated a stem cell graft to a child with acute myeloid leukemia. Each CDR3 is given with its conserved first and last residue. The order of the fields is clone size, J gene, V gene, D gene, CDR3 DNA, CDR3 protein. D genes are given only for firm matches. The listing skips clone size in some rows; elsewhere it reads once, few, many or a size class.

clone size: -; J gene: TRBJ2-6; V gene: TRBV5-1; D gene: -; CDR3 DNA: TGCGCCAGCAGCTTGATCAGGGTTGGGGCCAACGGCCTGACTTTC; CDR3 protein: CASSLIRVGANGLTF
clone size: -; J gene: TRBJ1-2; V gene: TRBV9; D gene: -; CDR3 DNA: TGTGCCAGCAGCGTAGGGGTAGGCTACACCTTC; CDR3 protein: CASSVGVGYTF
clone size: few; J gene: TRBJ2-3; V gene: TRBV12-3/TRBV12-4; D gene: TRBD2; CDR3 DNA: TGTGCCAGCAGTTTCTCAATTAACGGACTAGCGACAGATACGCAGTATTTT; CDR3 protein: CASSFSINGLATDTQYF
clone size: -; J gene: TRBJ2-3; V gene: TRBV20-1; D gene: TRBD2; CDR3 DNA: TGCAGTGCTAGAGATCGTCTTGGGACTAGCCGAGGGAAAGATACGCAGTATTTT; CDR3 protein: CSARDRLGTSRGKDTQYF
clone size: many; J gene: TRBJ1-2; V gene: TRBV7-2; D gene: TRBD1; CDR3 DNA: TGTGCCAGCAGCCGAGGACAGGGAAACTATGGCTACACCTTC; CDR3 protein: CASSRGQGNYGYTF
clone size: few; J gene: TRBJ1-5; V gene: TRBV7-8; D gene: TRBD1; CDR3 DNA: TGTGCCAGCAGCTTAGTAGGGACAGGGGTCCAGCCCCAGCATTTT; CDR3 protein: CASSLVGTGVQPQHF
clone size: -; J gene: TRBJ1-2; V gene: TRBV15; D gene: -; CDR3 DNA: TGTGCCACCAGCCGAGAACCCGGGACCGTCGATGGCTACACCTTC; CDR3 protein: CATSREPGTVDGYTF
clone size: few; J gene: TRBJ2-3; V gene: TRBV12-3/TRBV12-4; D gene: TRBD1; CDR3 DNA: TGTGCCAGCAGTGGACAGGGGGGCTTCACAGATACGCAGTATTTT; CDR3 protein: CASSGQGGFTDTQYF
clone size: few; J gene: TRBJ2-2; V gene: TRBV4-2; D gene: -; CDR3 DNA: TGTGCCAGCAGCCACCCCGACGGGGCTAGCGAAATCTCGAACACCGGGGAGCTGTTTTTT; CDR3 protein: CASSHPDGASEISNTGELFF
clone size: few; J gene: TRBJ2-1; V gene: TRBV7-2; D gene: -; CDR3 DNA: TGTGCCAGCAGCATGCTGGGGGGCAGGAATGAGCAGTTCTTC; CDR3 protein: CASSMLGGRNEQFF
clone size: -; J gene: TRBJ2-1; V gene: TRBV6-1; D gene: -; CDR3 DNA: TGTGCCAGCAGAGATGATTGGGGTTCCTACAATGAGCAGTTCTTC; CDR3 protein: CASRDDWGSYNEQFF
clone size: -; J gene: TRBJ2-3; V gene: TRBV5-6; D gene: -; CDR3 DNA: TGTGCCAGCAGCCAGAGTTACGTAGATACGCAGTATTTT; CDR3 protein: CASSQSYVDTQYF
clone size: few; J gene: TRBJ1-4; V gene: TRBV27; D gene: -; CDR3 DNA: TGTGCCAGCAGTTTATTAGGCAGCGGTACTAATGAAAAACTGTTTTTT; CDR3 protein: CASSLLGSGTNEKLFF
clone size: many; J gene: TRBJ1-5; V gene: TRBV10-3; D gene: -; CDR3 DNA: TGTGCCATCAGGGGGAGTAGCAATCAGCCCCAGCATTTT; CDR3 protein: CAIRGSSNQPQHF
clone size: -; J gene: TRBJ2-1; V gene: TRBV6-5; D gene: TRBD1; CDR3 DNA: TGTGCCAGCAGTTCCGACAGGGGCCACGAGCAGTTCTTC; CDR3 protein: CASSSDRGHEQFF
clone size: -; J gene: TRBJ1-2; V gene: TRBV2; D gene: -; CDR3 DNA: TGTGCCAGCGATAACAAAATGGACTATGGCTACACCTTC; CDR3 protein: CASDNKMDYGYTF
clone size: few; J gene: TRBJ1-5; V gene: TRBV29-1; D gene: -; CDR3 DNA: TGCAGCGTTGAACAGGGGATGGGTCAGCCCCAGCATTTT; CDR3 protein: CSVEQGMGQPQHF
clone size: many; J gene: TRBJ2-5; V gene: TRBV7-2; D gene: TRBD1; CDR3 DNA: TGTGCCAGCAGTCCGTGGGACAGGAGAAGCCAAGAGACCCAGTACTTC; CDR3 protein: CASSPWDRRSQETQYF
clone size: many; J gene: TRBJ1-5; V gene: TRBV2; D gene: -; CDR3 DNA: TGTGCCAGCAGTGCCGGGTTCAATCAGCCCCAGCATTTT; CDR3 protein: CASSAGFNQPQHF
clone size: -; J gene: TRBJ2-2; V gene: TRBV7-9; D gene: -; CDR3 DNA: TGTGCCAGCAGCCCCGATGGACAGAAACTGAACACCGGGGAGCTGTTTTTT; CDR3 protein: CASSPDGQKLNTGELFF
clone size: few; J gene: TRBJ2-4; V gene: TRBV7-9; D gene: TRBD1; CDR3 DNA: TGTGCCAGCAGCGGACAGGGATCCAAAAACATTCAGTACTTC; CDR3 protein: CASSGQGSKNIQYF
clone size: -; J gene: TRBJ2-7; V gene: TRBV7-9; D gene: TRBD2; CDR3 DNA: TGTGCCAGCAGCGGCGGACTAGCCCCCTACGAGCAGTACTTC; CDR3 protein: CASSGGLAPYEQYF
clone size: many; J gene: TRBJ2-7; V gene: TRBV24-1; D gene: TRBD1; CDR3 DNA: TGTGCCACCAGCGATTGGTGGGACAGGACCACCTACGAGCAGTACTTC; CDR3 protein: CATSDWWDRTTYEQYF
clone size: few; J gene: TRBJ1-2; V gene: TRBV12-3/TRBV12-4; D gene: -; CDR3 DNA: TGTGCCAGCAGTTTTGCACGGTTCTATGGCTACACCTTC; CDR3 protein: CASSFARFYGYTF
clone size: few; J gene: TRBJ2-1; V gene: TRBV19; D gene: -; CDR3 DNA: TGTGCCAGTAGTAGGACAGACAGCTCCTACAATGAGCAGTTCTTC; CDR3 protein: CASSRTDSSYNEQFF
clone size: few; J gene: TRBJ1-2; V gene: TRBV7-2; D gene: -; CDR3 DNA: TGTGCCAGCAGCTCCCGGGGCAGAACTAACTATGGCTACACCTTC; CDR3 protein: CASSSRGRTNYGYTF
clone size: -; J gene: TRBJ1-4; V gene: TRBV30; D gene: -; CDR3 DNA: TGTGCCTGGAATGCGGGAGGCGGTAATGAAAAACTGTTTTTT; CDR3 protein: CAWNAGGGNEKLFF
clone size: few; J gene: TRBJ2-1; V gene: TRBV5-6; D gene: -; CDR3 DNA: TGTGCCAGCAGCTTCAATTTAGTGGATGAGCAGTTCTTC; CDR3 protein: CASSFNLVDEQFF
clone size: -; J gene: TRBJ2-3; V gene: TRBV18; D gene: -; CDR3 DNA: TGTGCCAGCTCACCACGCGGGGGCGGCGCAGATACGCAGTATTTT; CDR3 protein: CASSPRGGGADTQYF
clone size: -; J gene: TRBJ1-5; V gene: TRBV20-1; D gene: -; CDR3 DNA: TGCAGTGCTAGAGATTATGATCGAAGCCAGCCCCAGCATTTT; CDR3 protein: CSARDYDRSQPQHF
clone size: few; J gene: TRBJ2-1; V gene: TRBV10-3; D gene: TRBD2; CDR3 DNA: TGTGCCATCAGTCCGACTAGCGGGGAACCCGATGAGCAGTTCTTC; CDR3 protein: CAISPTSGEPDEQFF
clone size: few; J gene: TRBJ1-1; V gene: TRBV11-2; D gene: -; CDR3 DNA: TGTGCCAGCAGCTTAGTCGGTAGTGAAGCTTTCTTT; CDR3 protein: CASSLVGSEAFF
clone size: many; J gene: TRBJ2-5; V gene: TRBV7-2; D gene: -; CDR3 DNA: TGTGCCAGCAGCTTAACAAACCAAGAGACCCAGTACTTC; CDR3 protein: CASSLTNQETQYF
clone size: many; J gene: TRBJ2-3; V gene: TRBV5-1; D gene: -; CDR3 DNA: TGCGCCAGCAGCTCCACGGGCACAGATACGCAGTATTTT; CDR3 protein: CASSSTGTDTQYF
clone size: -; J gene: TRBJ2-1; V gene: TRBV6-1; D gene: TRBD2; CDR3 DNA: TGTGCCAGCAGTGTCTACGGGGGGGAGCAGTTCTTC; CDR3 protein: CASSVYGGEQFF
clone size: many; J gene: TRBJ2-1; V gene: TRBV9; D gene: TRBD2; CDR3 DNA: TGTGCCAGCAGCGTAGAGGGGACTAGCGGCGATGAGCAGTTCTTC; CDR3 protein: CASSVEGTSGDEQFF
clone size: few; J gene: TRBJ2-1; V gene: TRBV6-2/TRBV6-3; D gene: TRBD2; CDR3 DNA: TGTGCCTTAAAACCTAGCGGGGGCTATGAGCAGTTCTTC; CDR3 protein: CALKPSGGYEQFF
clone size: many; J gene: TRBJ1-3; V gene: TRBV5-1; D gene: TRBD1; CDR3 DNA: TGCGCCAGCAGCAGCGGGACAGACGGAAACACCATATATTTT; CDR3 protein: CASSSGTDGNTIYF
clone size: once; J gene: TRBJ2-1; V gene: TRBV4-3; D gene: TRBD2; CDR3 DNA: TGCGCCAGCAGCCAAGTAGCGGGCCCCTACAATGAGCAGTTCTTC; CDR3 protein: CASSQVAGPYNEQFF
clone size: -; J gene: TRBJ1-2; V gene: TRBV7-9; D gene: TRBD1; CDR3 DNA: TGTGCCAGCAGCCACACCGGGACAGGGGGTAACTATGGCTACACCTTC; CDR3 protein: CASSHTGTGGNYGYTF
clone size: few; J gene: TRBJ2-1; V gene: TRBV2; D gene: TRBD1; CDR3 DNA: TGTGCCAGCAGCGTGGGGACAGGGGGCGAGTTCTTC; CDR3 protein: CASSVGTGGEFF
clone size: -; J gene: TRBJ2-3; V gene: TRBV11-1; D gene: TRBD1; CDR3 DNA: TGTGCCAGCAGCTCCCGGGACAGGGTATCGCGGGGGCAGTATTTT; CDR3 protein: CASSSRDRVSRGQYF
clone size: few; J gene: TRBJ2-1; V gene: TRBV20-1; D gene: TRBD1; CDR3 DNA: TGCAGTGCTAGCCTTACAGGGGATGAGCAGTTCTTC; CDR3 protein: CSASLTGDEQFF
clone size: few; J gene: TRBJ2-2; V gene: TRBV5-6; D gene: -; CDR3 DNA: TGTGCCAGCAGCCAGCTCAGGGGTGGCACCGGGGAGCTGTTTTTT; CDR3 protein: CASSQLRGGTGELFF
clone size: -; J gene: TRBJ2-5; V gene: TRBV20-1; D gene: -; CDR3 DNA: TGCAGTGCTAGGTCCTGGGGCCTTAGCCAAGAGACCCAGTACTTC; CDR3 protein: CSARSWGLSQETQYF
clone size: few; J gene: TRBJ1-4; V gene: TRBV4-3; D gene: -; CDR3 DNA: TGCGCCAGCAGCCAAGATCCGGCGGCAGGGGCTAATGAAAAACTGTTTTTT; CDR3 protein: CASSQDPAAGANEKLFF
clone size: few; J gene: TRBJ2-1; V gene: TRBV6-5; D gene: -; CDR3 DNA: TGTGCCAGCAGTTACCGTGGGGAGTTCTACAATGAGCAGTTCTTC; CDR3 protein: CASSYRGEFYNEQFF
clone size: many; J gene: TRBJ2-7; V gene: TRBV27; D gene: TRBD2; CDR3 DNA: TGTGCCAGCAGTATAACAGCGGGAGGAGCTTACGAGCAGTACTTC; CDR3 protein: CASSITAGGAYEQYF
clone size: -; J gene: TRBJ2-1; V gene: TRBV5-1; D gene: -; CDR3 DNA: TGCGCCAGCAGCTTGTCCCCCGGAAACGATGAGCAGTTCTTC; CDR3 protein: CASSLSPGNDEQFF